The clone carrying this TCR beta chain ranks as medium-sized. Trimming cost V 0 bases and J 6 bases, with 12 bases left between them. The CDR3 runs 15 residues. The germline CDR1 and CDR2 sequences are LGHNA and YSLEER. This entry comes from a study of T-cell memory formation after mild COVID-19. Each CDR3 protein gets one entry after TCRdb re-called the 5' RACE reads with MiXCR. The top ten clones hold 35% to 50% of a sample with fewer than 60,000 distinct CDR3 sequences, around 25% of them seen once. The TCR comes from a man aged 18 to 30 who had mild COVID-19 (a few samples of this study predate the infection). Cell type and time point are not known. J is TRBJ2-4 and V is TRBV4-3, with TRBD2 as a possible D gene (7 bases). The sample taken for sequencing was PBMCs or a T cell subset sorted from them (not recorded which). CDR3 bases: TGCGCCAGCAGCCAAGATTTCGGGGGGCCAAACATTCAGTACTTC. Residues: CASSQDFGGPNIQYF.